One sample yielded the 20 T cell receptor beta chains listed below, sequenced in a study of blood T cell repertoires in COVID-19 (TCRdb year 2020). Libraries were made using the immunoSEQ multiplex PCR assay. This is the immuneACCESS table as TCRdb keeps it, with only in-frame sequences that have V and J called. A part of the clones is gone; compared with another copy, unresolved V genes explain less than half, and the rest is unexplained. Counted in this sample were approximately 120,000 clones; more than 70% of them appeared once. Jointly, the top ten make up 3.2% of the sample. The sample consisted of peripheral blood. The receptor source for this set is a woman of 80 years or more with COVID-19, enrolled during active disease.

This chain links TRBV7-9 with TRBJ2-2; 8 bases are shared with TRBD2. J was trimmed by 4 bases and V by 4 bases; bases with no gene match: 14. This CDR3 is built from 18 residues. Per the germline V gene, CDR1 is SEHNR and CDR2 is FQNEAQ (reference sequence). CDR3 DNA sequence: TGTGCCAGCAGCTCCACCCGGATCGGGACTAGGGGCACCGGGGAGCTGTTTTTT. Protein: CASSSTRIGTRGTGELFF. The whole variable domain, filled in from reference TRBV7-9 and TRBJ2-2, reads DTGVSQNPRHKITKRGQNVTFRCDPISEHNRLYWYRQTLGQGPEFLTYFQNEAQLEKSRLLSDRFSAERPKGSFSTLEIQRTEQGDSAMYLCASSSTRIGTRGTGELFFGEGSRLTVL.

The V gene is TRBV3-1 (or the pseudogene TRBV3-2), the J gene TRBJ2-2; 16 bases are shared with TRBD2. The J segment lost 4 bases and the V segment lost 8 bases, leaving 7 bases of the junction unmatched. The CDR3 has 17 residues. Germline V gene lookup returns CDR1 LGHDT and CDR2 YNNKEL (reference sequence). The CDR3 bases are TGTGCCAGCCAGTCGGGACTAGCGGGAGGGTTCACCGGGGAGCTGTTTTTT. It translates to CASQSGLAGGFTGELFF.

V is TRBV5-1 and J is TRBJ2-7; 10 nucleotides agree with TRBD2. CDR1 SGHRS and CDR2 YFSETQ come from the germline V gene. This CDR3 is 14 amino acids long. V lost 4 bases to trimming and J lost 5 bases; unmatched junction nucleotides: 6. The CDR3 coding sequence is TGCGCCAGCAGCCCGGGACTAGCGACAGACGAGCAGTACTTC. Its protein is CASSPGLATDEQYF.

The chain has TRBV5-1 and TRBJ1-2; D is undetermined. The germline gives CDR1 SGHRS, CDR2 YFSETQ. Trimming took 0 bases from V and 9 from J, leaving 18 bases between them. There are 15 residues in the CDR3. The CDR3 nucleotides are TGCGCCAGCAGCTTGGCGGGTTATGACCCGTCTAGCTACACCTTC. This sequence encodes CASSLAGYDPSSYTF.

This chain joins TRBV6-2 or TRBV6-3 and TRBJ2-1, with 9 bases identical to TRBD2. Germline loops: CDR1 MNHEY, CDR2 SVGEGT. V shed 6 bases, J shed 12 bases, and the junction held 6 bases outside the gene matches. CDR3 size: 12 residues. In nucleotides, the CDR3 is TGTGCCAGCAGCCCTAGCGGGATCCTGCAGTTCTTC. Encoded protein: CASSPSGILQFF.

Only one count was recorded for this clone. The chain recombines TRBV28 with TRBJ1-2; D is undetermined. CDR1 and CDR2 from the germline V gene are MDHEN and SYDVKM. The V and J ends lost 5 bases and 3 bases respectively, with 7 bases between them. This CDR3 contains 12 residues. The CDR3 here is CASSRVDYGYTF. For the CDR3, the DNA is TGTGCCAGCAGTCGCGTAGACTATGGCTACACCTTC.

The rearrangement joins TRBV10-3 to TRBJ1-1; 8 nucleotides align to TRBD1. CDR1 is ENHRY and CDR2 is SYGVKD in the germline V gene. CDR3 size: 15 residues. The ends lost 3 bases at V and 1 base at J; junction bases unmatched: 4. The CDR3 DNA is TGTGCCATCAGTGACCAGGACAGGGCGAACACTGAAGCTTTCTTT. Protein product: CAISDQDRANTEAFF.

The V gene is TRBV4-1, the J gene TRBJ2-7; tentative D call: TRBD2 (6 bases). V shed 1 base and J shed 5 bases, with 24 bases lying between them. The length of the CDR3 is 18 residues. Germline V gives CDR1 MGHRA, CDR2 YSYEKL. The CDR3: CASSQVGGFEGADHEQYF. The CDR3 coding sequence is TGCGCCAGCAGCCAAGTTGGGGGGTTCGAGGGAGCGGACCACGAGCAGTACTTC.

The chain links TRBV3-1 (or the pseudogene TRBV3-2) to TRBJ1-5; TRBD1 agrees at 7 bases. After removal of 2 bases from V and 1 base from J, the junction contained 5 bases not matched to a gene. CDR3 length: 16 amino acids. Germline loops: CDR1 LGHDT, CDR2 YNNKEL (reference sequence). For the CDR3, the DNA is TGTGCCAGCAGCCAATCGGGACAGTTGAGCAATCAGCCCCAGCATTTT. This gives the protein CASSQSGQLSNQPQHF.

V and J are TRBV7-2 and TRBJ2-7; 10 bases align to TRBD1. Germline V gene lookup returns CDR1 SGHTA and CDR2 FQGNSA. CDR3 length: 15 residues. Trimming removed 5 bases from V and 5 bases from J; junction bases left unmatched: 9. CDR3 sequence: CASSALSGQGDEQYF. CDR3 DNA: TGTGCCAGCAGCGCCCTGAGTGGACAGGGGGACGAGCAGTACTTC. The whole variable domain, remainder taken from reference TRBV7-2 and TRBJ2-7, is GAGVSQSPSNKVTEKGKDVELRCDPISGHTALYWYRQSLGQGLEFLIYFQGNSAPDKSGLPSDRFSAERTGGSVSTLTIQRTQQEDSAVYLCASSALSGQGDEQYFGPGTRLTVT.

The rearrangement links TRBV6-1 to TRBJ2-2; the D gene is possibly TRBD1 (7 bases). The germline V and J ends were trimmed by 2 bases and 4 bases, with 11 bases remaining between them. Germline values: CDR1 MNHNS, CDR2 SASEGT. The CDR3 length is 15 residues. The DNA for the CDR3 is TGTGCCAGCAGTGAACAGGGGGGAGGCACCGGGGAGCTGTTTTTT. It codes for CASSEQGGGTGELFF.

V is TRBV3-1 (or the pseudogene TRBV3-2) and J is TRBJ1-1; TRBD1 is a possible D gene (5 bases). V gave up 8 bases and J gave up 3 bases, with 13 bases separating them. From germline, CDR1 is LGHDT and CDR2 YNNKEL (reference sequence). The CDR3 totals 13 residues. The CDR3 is CASSRQLDTEAFF. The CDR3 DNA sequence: TGTGCCAGCTCCCGACAGTTAGACACTGAAGCTTTCTTT.

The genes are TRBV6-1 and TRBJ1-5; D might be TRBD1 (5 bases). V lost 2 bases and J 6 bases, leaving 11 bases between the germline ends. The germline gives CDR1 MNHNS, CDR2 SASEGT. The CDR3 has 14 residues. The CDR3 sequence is CASSESGVGQPQHF. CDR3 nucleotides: TGTGCCAGCAGTGAATCGGGGGTTGGTCAGCCCCAGCATTTT.

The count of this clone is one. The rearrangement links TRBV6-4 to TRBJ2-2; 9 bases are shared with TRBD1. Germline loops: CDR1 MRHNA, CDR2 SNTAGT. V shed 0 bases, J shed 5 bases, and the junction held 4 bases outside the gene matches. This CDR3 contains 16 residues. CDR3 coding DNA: TGTGCCAGCAGTGACTCTGAACAGGGGGCGACCGGGGAGCTGTTTTTT. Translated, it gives CASSDSEQGATGELFF.

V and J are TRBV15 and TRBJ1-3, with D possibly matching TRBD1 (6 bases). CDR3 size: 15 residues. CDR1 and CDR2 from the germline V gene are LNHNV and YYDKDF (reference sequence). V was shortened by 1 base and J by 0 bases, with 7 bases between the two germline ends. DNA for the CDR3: TGTGCCACCAGCAGAGGGGGGCTCTCTGGAAACACCATATATTTT. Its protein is CATSRGGLSGNTIYF.

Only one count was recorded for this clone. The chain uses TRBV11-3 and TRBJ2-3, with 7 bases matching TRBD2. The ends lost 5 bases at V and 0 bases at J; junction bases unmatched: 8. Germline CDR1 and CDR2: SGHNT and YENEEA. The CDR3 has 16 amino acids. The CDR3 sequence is CASSRGSGISTDTQYF. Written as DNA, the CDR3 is TGTGCCAGCAGCCGAGGCAGCGGGATTAGCACAGATACGCAGTATTTT.

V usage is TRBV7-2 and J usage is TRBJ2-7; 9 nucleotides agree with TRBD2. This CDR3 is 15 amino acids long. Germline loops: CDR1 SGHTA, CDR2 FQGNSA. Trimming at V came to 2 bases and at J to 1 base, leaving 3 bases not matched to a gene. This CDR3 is CASSLRLAESYEQYF. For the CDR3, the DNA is TGTGCCAGCAGCTTACGACTAGCGGAGTCCTACGAGCAGTACTTC.

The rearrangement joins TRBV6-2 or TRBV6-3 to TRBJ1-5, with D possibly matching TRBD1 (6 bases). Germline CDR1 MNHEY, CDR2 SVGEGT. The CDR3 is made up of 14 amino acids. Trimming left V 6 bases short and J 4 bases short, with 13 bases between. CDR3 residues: CASRPGGANQPQHF. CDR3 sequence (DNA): TGTGCCAGCAGGCCTGGGGGGGCTAATCAGCCCCAGCATTTT.

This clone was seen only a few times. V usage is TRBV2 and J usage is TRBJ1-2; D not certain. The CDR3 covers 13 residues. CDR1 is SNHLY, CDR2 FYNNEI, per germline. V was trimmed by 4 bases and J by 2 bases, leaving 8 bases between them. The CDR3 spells CASSAMTNYGYTF. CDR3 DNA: TGTGCCAGCAGTGCCATGACAAACTATGGCTACACCTTC.

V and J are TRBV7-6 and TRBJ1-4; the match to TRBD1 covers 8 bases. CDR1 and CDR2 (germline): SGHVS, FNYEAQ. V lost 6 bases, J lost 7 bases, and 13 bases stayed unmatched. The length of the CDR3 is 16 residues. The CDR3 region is CASRSLATGEGEKLFF. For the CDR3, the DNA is TGTGCCAGCAGGTCTCTCGCGACAGGGGAAGGTGAAAAACTGTTTTTT.